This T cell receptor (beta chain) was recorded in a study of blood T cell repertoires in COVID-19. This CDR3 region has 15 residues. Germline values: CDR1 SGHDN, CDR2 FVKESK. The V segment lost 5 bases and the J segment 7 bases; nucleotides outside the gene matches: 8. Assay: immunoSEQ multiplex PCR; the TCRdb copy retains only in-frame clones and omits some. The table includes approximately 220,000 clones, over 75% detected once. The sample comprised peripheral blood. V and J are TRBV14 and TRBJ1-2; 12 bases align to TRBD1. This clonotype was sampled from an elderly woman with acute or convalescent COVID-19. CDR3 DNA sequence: TGTGCCAGCAGCTACTCCGGGACAGGGGGCGGTGGCTACACCTTC. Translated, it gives CASSYSGTGGGGYTF.